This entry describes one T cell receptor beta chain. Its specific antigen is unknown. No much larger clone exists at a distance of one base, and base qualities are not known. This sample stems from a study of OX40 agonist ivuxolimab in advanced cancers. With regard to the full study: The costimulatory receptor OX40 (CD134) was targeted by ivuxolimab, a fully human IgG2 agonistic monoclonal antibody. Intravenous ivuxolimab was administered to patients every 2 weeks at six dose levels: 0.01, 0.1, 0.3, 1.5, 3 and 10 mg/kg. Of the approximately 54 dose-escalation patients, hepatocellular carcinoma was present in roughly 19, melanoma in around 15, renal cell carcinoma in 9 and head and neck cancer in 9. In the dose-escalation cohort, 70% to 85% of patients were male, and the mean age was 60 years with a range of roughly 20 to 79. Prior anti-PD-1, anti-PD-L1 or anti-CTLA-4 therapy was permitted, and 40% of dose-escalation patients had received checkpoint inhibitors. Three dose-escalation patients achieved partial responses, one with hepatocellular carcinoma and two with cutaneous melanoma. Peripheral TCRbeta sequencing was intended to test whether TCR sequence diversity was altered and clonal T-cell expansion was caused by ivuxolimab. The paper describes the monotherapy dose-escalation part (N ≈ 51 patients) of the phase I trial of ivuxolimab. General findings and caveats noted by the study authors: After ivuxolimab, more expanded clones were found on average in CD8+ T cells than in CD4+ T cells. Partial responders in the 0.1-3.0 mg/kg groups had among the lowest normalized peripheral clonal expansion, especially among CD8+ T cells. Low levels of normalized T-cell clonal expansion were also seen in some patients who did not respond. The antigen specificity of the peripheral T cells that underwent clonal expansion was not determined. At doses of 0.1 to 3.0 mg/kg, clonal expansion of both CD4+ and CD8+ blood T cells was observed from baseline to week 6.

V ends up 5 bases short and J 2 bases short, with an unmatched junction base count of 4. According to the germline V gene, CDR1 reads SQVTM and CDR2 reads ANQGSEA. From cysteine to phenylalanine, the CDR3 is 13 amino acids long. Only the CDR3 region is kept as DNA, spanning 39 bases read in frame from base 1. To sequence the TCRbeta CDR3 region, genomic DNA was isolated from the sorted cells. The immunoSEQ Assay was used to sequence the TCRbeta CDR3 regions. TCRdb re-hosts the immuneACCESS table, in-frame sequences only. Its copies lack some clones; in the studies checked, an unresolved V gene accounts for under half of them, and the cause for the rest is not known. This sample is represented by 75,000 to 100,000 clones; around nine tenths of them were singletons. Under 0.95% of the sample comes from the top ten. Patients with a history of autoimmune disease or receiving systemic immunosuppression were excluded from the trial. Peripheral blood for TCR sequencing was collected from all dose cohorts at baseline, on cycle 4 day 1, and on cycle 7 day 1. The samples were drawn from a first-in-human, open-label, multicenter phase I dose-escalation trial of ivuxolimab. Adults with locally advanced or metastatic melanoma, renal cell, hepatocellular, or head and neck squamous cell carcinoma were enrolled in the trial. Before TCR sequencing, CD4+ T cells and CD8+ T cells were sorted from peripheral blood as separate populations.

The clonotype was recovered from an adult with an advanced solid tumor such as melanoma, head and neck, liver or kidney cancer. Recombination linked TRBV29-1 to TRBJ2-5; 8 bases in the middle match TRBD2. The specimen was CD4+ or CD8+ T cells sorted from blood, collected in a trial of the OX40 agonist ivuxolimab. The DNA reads TGCAGCGTTTCTAGCGGGTCACAAGAGACCCAGTACTTC. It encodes CSVSSGSQETQYF.